The next 13 T cell receptor beta chains were all read from a single sample in a study of T cell changes during pregnancy in multiple sclerosis. Clones were sequenced by immunoSEQ multiplex PCR, and TCRdb holds only the in-frame ones, with some missing. Among 70,000 to 80,000 clones listed, around 94% were seen once. Sequenced here: peripheral blood, sampled in the third trimester of pregnancy. These receptors were taken from a female donor with multiple sclerosis, enrolled in a pregnancy study.

The sample holds one count of this clone. V is TRBV4-3 and J is TRBJ2-2, with 8 bases aligning to TRBD1. The CDR3 runs 16 residues. Germline V lookup: CDR1 LGHNA, CDR2 YSLEER. J was trimmed by 2 bases and V by 4 bases; bases with no gene match: 6. For the CDR3, the DNA is TGCGCCAGCAGCCCAATGGACAGGGCAAACACCGGGGAGCTGTTTTTT. Translating gives CASSPMDRANTGELFF.

V usage is TRBV9 and J usage is TRBJ1-3; a possible D gene is TRBD1 (6 bases). Trimming left V 5 bases short and J 2 bases short, with 14 bases between. Germline loops: CDR1 SGDLS, CDR2 YYNGEE. The length of the CDR3 is 15 residues. The CDR3 region has the DNA TGTGCCAGCAGTCCTACAGGGCTTCCTGGAAACACCATATATTTT. Translating it yields CASSPTGLPGNTIYF.

The chain employs TRBV9 and TRBJ1-3; unclear D gene. Trimming left V 0 bases short and J 0 bases short, with 7 bases between. CDR3 length equals 15 residues. Germline values: CDR1 SGDLS, CDR2 YYNGEE. The CDR3 nucleotides read TGTGCCAGCAGCGTAGATATACTCTCTGGAAACACCATATATTTT. Amino acids: CASSVDILSGNTIYF.

This rearrangement joins TRBV4-3 to TRBJ1-2, with 9 bases lining up with TRBD1. J gave up 4 bases and V 1 base, and 4 bases lay outside the gene matches. This CDR3 has 15 residues. Germline CDR1 reads LGHNA; CDR2 reads YSLEER. The CDR3 DNA sequence: TGCGCCAGCAGCCAAGCCGGACAGGGGTCCTATGGCTACACCTTC. Amino acid sequence: CASSQAGQGSYGYTF.

This sequence joins TRBV28 and TRBJ1-5, with D maybe TRBD1 (5 bases). Germline CDR1 reads MDHEN; CDR2 reads SYDVKM. V lost 6 bases and J lost 5, with 17 bases in between. CDR3 length: 15 residues. CDR3 nucleotide sequence: TGTGCCAGCAGCCAGATTATTCGGGGGGATCAGCCCCAGCATTTT. It is translated as CASSQIIRGDQPQHF.

This chain links TRBV7-2 with TRBJ2-4; 7 bases match TRBD2. With V trimmed by 5 bases and J by 12 bases, 13 bases remained unmatched. Germline V lookup: CDR1 SGHTA, CDR2 FQGNSA. The CDR3 contains 14 residues. CDR3 nucleotide sequence: TGTGCCAGCAGCCTAACCCGGGACCAGCGGGATCAGTACTTC. This translates into CASSLTRDQRDQYF.

In nucleotides, the CDR3 is TGTGCCAGCAGCTTATATGTTGGACTAGAGCAGTTCTTC. Translated: CASSLYVGLEQFF. The rearrangement links TRBV11-3 to TRBJ2-1, with TRBD2 as a possible D gene (6 bases). The CDR3 is 13 residues long. V was clipped by 2 bases and J by 10 bases, with 12 bases between them. Germline V CDR1 and CDR2: SGHNT, YENEEA.

The CDR3, as DNA: TGTGCCAGCAGCTCCACTTCCACTTGGTACGAGCAGTACTTC. This encodes CASSSTSTWYEQYF. The rearrangement uses TRBV7-8 and TRBJ2-7; D is ambiguous. Trimming pared 4 bases from V and 4 bases from J, leaving 14 bases between. This CDR3 region has 14 residues. Germline V gene lookup returns CDR1 SGHVS and CDR2 FQNEAQ. Looking up the rest from reference TRBV7-8 and TRBJ2-7 gives the full variable domain: GAGVSQSPRYKVAKRGQDVALRCDPISGHVSLFWYQQALGQGPEFLTYFQNEAQLDKSGLPSDRFFAERPEGSVSTLKIQRTQQEDSAVYLCASSSTSTWYEQYFGPGTRLTVT.

Notes on this clone: Compared with germline, one end of the junction differs, possibly owing to a read error. V usage is TRBV20-1 and J usage is TRBJ1-1; D remains ambiguous. CDR3 length equals 10 residues. Germline values: CDR1 DFQATT, CDR2 SNEGSKA (reference sequence). The chain's CDR3 is CSARGTGAFF. Written as DNA, the CDR3 is TGCAGTGCTAGAGGGACTGGAGCTTTCTTT.

The rearrangement links TRBV7-2 to TRBJ1-1; D is ambiguous. Trimming pared 5 bases from V and 2 bases from J, leaving 6 bases between. This CDR3 contains 12 residues. Germline-derived CDR1 and CDR2 are SGHTA and FQGNSA. CDR3: CASSLTNTEAFF. The CDR3 DNA reads TGTGCCAGCAGCCTAACCAACACTGAAGCTTTCTTT. Based on the CDR3 plus reference TRBV7-2 and TRBJ1-1, the full variable domain is GAGVSQSPSNKVTEKGKDVELRCDPISGHTALYWYRQSLGQGLEFLIYFQGNSAPDKSGLPSDRFSAERTGGSVSTLTIQRTQQEDSAVYLCASSLTNTEAFFGQGTRLTVV.

V is TRBV19 and J is TRBJ2-3; 12 bases match TRBD2. The CDR3 is made up of 17 amino acids. After removal of 0 bases from V and 8 bases from J, the junction contained 9 bases not matched to a gene. From germline, CDR1 is LNHDA and CDR2 SQIVND (reference sequence). The CDR3, as DNA: TGTGCCAGTAGTATAGATACCCTAGCGGGGGGGCCGGGTACGCAGTATTTT. Amino acid sequence: CASSIDTLAGGPGTQYF.

Remarks on this clone: The conserved phenylalanine or tryptophan is not found at the CDR3 terminus, so this likely reflects a read error. This rearrangement joins TRBV9 to TRBJ1-6; tentatively, D is TRBD1 (5 bases). V dropped 1 base and J dropped 5 bases, with 7 bases sitting between them. Looked up from germline, CDR1 is SGDLS and CDR2 is YYNGEE. The CDR3 covers 14 residues. The CDR3 coding sequence is TGTGCCAGCAGCGTACAGGGTAATAATTCACCCCTCCACCTT. Amino acids: CASSVQGNNSPLHL.

J is TRBJ2-3 and V is TRBV9, with 11 bases identical to TRBD2. The V segment lost 3 bases and the J segment 2 bases; nucleotides outside the gene matches: 5. There are 16 residues in the CDR3. CDR1 is SGDLS and CDR2 is YYNGEE in the germline V gene. CDR3 nucleotide sequence: TGTGCCAGCAGCGCCGGACTAGCGGGTCCCACAGATACGCAGTATTTT. Its translation: CASSAGLAGPTDTQYF.